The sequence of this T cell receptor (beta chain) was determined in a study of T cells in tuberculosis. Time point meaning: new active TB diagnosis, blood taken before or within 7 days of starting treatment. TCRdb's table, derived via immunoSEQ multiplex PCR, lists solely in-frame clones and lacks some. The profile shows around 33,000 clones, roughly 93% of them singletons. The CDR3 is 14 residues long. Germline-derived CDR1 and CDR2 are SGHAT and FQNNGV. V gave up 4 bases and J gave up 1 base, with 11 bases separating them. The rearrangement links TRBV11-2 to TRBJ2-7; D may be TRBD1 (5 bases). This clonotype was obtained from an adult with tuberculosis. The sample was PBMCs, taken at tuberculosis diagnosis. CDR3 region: CASSSGWQSYEQYF. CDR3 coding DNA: TGTGCCAGCAGCTCAGGGTGGCAATCCTACGAGCAGTACTTC.